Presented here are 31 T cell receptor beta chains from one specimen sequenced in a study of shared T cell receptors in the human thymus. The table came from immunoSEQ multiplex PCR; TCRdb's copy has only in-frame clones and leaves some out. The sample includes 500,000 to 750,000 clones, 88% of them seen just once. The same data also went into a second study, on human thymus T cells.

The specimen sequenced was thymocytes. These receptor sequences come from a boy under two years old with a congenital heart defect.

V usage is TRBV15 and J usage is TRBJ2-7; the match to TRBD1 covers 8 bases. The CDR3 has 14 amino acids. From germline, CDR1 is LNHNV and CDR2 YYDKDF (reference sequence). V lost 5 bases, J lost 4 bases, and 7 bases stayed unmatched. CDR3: CATSQRQGPYEQYF. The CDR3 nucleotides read TGTGCCACCAGCCAAAGACAGGGGCCGTACGAGCAGTACTTC.

CDR3 region: CATSGSPGQEPYNEQFF. The CDR3 DNA sequence: TGTGCCACCAGCGGCTCACCGGGACAGGAGCCCTACAATGAGCAGTTCTTC. The chain recombines TRBV15 with TRBJ2-1; TRBD1 matches at 8 bases. The germline V gene encodes CDR1 LNHNV and CDR2 YYDKDF (reference sequence). V dropped 5 bases and J dropped 2; count of bases not matched to a gene: 11. This CDR3 is 17 amino acids long.

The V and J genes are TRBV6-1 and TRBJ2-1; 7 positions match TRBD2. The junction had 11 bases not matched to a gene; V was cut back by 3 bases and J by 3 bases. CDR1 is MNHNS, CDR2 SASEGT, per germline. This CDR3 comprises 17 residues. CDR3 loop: CASSESCGGSLYNEQFF. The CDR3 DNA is TGTGCCAGCAGTGAGTCCTGCGGCGGGAGCCTCTACAATGAGCAGTTCTTC.

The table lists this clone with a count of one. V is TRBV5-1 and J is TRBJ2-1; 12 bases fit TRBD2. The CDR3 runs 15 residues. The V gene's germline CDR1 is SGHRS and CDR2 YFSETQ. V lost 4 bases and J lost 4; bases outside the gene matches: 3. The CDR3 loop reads CASSMGLAGYNEQFF. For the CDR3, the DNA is TGCGCCAGCAGCATGGGACTAGCGGGTTACAATGAGCAGTTCTTC.

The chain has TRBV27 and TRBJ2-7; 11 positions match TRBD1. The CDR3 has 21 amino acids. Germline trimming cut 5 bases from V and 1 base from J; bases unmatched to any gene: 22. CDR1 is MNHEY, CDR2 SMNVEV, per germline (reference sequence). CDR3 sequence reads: CASSPKGPGQGDLLPSYEQYF. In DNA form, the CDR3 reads TGTGCCAGCAGTCCTAAAGGTCCGGGACAGGGGGACCTATTACCATCCTACGAGCAGTACTTC.

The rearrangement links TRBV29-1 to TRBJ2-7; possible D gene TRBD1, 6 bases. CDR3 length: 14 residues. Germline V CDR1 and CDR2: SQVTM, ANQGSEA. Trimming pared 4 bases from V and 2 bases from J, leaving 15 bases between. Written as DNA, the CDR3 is TGCAGCGTTGTTTGTAGACAGGATCCCTACGAGCAGTACTTC. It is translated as CSVVCRQDPYEQYF.

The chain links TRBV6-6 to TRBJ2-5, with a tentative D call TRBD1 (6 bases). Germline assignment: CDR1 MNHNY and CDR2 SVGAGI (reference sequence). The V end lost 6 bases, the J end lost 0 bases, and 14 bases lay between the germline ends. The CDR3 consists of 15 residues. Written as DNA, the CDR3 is TGTGCCAGCAGCCCGGACAGATCATACCAAGAGACCCAGTACTTC. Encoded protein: CASSPDRSYQETQYF.

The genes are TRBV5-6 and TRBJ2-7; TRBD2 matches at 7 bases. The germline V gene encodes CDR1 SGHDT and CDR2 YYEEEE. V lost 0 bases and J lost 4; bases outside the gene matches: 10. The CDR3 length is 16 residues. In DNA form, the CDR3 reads TGTGCCAGCAGCTTGGGGGGGAGGGCCCTAGAGTACGAGCAGTACTTC. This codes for CASSLGGRALEYEQYF.

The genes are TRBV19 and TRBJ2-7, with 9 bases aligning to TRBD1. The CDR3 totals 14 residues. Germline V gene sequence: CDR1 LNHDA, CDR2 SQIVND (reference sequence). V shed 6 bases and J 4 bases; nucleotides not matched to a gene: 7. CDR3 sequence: CASRGGQGFYEQYF. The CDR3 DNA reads TGTGCCAGTAGAGGGGGACAGGGCTTTTACGAGCAGTACTTC.

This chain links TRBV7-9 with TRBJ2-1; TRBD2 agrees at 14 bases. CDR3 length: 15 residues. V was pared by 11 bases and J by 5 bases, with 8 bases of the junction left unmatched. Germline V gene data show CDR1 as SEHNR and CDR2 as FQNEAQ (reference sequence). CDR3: CAGGTSGSLNNEQFF. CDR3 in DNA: TGTGCCGGGGGGACTAGCGGGAGTCTAAACAATGAGCAGTTCTTC.

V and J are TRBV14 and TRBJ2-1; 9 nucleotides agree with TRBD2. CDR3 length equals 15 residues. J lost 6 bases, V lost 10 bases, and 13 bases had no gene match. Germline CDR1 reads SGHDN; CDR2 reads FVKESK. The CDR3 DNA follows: TGTGCCACAATGCTTAGCGGGAGTAAGGGCAATGAGCAGTTCTTC. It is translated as CATMLSGSKGNEQFF.

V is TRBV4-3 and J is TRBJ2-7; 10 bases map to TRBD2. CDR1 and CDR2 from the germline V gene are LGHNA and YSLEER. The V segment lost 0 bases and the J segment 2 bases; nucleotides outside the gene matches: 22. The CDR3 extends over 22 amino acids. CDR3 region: CASSQDLRGPWTSGGRPYEQYF. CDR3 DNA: TGCGCCAGCAGCCAAGATTTACGGGGTCCCTGGACTAGCGGAGGCCGTCCCTACGAGCAGTACTTC.

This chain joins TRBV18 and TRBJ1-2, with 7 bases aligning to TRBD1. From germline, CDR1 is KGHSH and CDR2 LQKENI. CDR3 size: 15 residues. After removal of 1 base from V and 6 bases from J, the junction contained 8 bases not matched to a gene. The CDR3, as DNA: TGTGCCAGCTCACCACAGACAGGGTTTGCCGATGGCTACACCTTC. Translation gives CASSPQTGFADGYTF.

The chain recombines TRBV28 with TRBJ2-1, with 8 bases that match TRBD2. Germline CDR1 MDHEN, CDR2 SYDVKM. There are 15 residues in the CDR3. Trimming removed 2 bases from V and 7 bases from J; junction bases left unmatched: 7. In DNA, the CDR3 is TGTGCCAGCAGTTTAAAGGGACTAGAGGAAAATGAGCAGTTCTTC. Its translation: CASSLKGLEENEQFF.

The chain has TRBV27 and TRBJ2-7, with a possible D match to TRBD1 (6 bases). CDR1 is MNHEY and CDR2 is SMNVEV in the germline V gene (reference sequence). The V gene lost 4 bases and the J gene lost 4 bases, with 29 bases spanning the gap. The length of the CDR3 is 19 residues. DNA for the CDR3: TGTGCCAGCAGTTACGAGCGCTTACCTCGCCTGGGGGCCTCGTACGAGCAGTACTTC. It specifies CASSYERLPRLGASYEQYF.

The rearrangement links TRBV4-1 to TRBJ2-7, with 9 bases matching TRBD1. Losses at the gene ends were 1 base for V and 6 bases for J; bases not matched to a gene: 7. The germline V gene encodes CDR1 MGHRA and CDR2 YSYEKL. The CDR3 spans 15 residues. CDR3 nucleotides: TGCGCCAGCAGCCAAGGCCCCGGACAGGGGTTCGAGCAGTACTTC. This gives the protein CASSQGPGQGFEQYF.

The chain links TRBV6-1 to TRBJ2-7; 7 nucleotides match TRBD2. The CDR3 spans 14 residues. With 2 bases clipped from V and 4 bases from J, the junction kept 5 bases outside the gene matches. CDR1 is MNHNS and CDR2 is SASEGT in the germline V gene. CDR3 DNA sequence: TGTGCCAGCAGTGAACGGACTAGAGGTTACGAGCAGTACTTC. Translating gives CASSERTRGYEQYF.

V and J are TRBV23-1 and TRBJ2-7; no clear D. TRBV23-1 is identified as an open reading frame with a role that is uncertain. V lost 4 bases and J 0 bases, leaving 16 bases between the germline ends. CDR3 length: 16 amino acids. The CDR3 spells CASSPRRRTSSYEQYF. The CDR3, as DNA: TGCGCCAGCAGTCCGCGGCGCAGAACCAGCTCCTACGAGCAGTACTTC.

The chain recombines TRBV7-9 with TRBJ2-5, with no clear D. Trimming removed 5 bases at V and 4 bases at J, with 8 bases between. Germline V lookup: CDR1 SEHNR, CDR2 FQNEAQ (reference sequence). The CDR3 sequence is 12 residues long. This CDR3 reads CASSLRLETQYF. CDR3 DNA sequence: TGTGCCAGCAGCCTACGTCTAGAGACCCAGTACTTC. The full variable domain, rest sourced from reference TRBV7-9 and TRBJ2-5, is DTGVSQNPRHKITKRGQNVTFRCDPISEHNRLYWYRQTLGQGPEFLTYFQNEAQLEKSRLLSDRFSAERPKGSFSTLEIQRTEQGDSAMYLCASSLRLETQYFGPGTRLLVL.

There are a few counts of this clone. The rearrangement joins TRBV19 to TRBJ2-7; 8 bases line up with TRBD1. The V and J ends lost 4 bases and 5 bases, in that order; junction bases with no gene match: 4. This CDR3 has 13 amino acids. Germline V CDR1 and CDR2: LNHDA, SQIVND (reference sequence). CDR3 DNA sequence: TGTGCCAGTAGTAACCGGACAGGGCACGAGCAGTACTTC. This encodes CASSNRTGHEQYF.

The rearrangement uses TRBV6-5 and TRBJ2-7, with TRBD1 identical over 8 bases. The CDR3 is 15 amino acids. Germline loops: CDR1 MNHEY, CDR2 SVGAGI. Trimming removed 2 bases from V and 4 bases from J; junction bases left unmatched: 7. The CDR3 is CASSYPRTGRYEQYF. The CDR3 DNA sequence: TGTGCCAGCAGTTACCCGAGGACAGGGCGGTACGAGCAGTACTTC.

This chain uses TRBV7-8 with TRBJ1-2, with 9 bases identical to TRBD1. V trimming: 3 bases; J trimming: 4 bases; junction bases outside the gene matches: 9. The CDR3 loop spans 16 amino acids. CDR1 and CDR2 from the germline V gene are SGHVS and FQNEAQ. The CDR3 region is CASSFGGTGSAYGYTF. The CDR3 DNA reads TGTGCCAGCAGCTTCGGCGGGACAGGGAGTGCCTATGGCTACACCTTC.

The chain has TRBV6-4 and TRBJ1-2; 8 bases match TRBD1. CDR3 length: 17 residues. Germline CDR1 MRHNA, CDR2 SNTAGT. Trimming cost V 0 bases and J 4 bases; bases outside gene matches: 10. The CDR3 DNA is TGTGCCAGCAGTGACTCTTCGTCAGGGGGCCCGTCCTATGGCTACACCTTC. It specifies CASSDSSSGGPSYGYTF.

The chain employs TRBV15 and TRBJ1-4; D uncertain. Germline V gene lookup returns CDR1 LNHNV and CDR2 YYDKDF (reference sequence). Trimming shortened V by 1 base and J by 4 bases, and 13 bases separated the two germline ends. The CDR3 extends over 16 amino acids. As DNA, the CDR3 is TGTGCCACCAGCAGAGCCTACCGACTTATTAATGAAAAACTGTTTTTT. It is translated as CATSRAYRLINEKLFF.

The CDR3 reads CASSFGGIQYF. The DNA of the CDR3 is TGTGCCAGCAGTTTCGGAGGGATTCAGTACTTC. The chain recombines TRBV28 with TRBJ2-4; D is possibly TRBD2 (6 bases). The V end lost 3 bases, the J end lost 10 bases, and 7 bases lay between the germline ends. This CDR3 is 11 amino acids long. CDR1 and CDR2 (germline): MDHEN, SYDVKM.

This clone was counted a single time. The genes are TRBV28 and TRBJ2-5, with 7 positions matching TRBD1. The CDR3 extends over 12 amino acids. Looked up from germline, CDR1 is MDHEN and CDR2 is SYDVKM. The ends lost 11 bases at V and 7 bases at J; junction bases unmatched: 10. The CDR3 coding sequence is TGTGCCCAGCACAACAGGGGAAGGACCCAGTACTTC. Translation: CAQHNRGRTQYF.

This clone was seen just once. CDR3 nucleotides: TGTGCCAGCAGTACAAAGGGCAGGGGGCGAGGCTACACCTTC. It is translated as CASSTKGRGRGYTF. The chain couples TRBV28 to TRBJ1-2; 8 positions agree with TRBD1. Per germline, CDR1 MDHEN and CDR2 SYDVKM. The length of the CDR3 is 14 residues. V shed 5 bases, J shed 8 bases, and the junction held 10 bases outside the gene matches.

CDR3 residues: CASSSIRTSGSSYEQYF. CDR3 DNA: TGTGCCAGCAGCTCCATTCGGACTAGCGGGAGCTCCTACGAGCAGTACTTC. The chain employs TRBV11-3 and TRBJ2-7, with TRBD2 identical over 13 bases. Per germline, CDR1 SGHNT and CDR2 YENEEA. The V gene end was trimmed by 4 bases and the J gene end by 0 bases; junction bases not matched to a gene: 6. The CDR3 is 17 amino acids.

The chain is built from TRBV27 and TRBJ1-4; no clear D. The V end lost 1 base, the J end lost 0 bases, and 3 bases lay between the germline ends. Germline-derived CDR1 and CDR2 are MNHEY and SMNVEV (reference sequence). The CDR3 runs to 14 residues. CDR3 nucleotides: TGTGCCAGCAGTTTATTCTCAACTAATGAAAAACTGTTTTTT. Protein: CASSLFSTNEKLFF.

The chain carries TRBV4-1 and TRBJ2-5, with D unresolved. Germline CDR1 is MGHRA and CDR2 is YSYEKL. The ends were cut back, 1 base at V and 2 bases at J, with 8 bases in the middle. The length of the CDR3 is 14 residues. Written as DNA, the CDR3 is TGCGCCAGCAGCCAAGTTGGGCTACAAGAGACCCAGTACTTC. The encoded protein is CASSQVGLQETQYF.

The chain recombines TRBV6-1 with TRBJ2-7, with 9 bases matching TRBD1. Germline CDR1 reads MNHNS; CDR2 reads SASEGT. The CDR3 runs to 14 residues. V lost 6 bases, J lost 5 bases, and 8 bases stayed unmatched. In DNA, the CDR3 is TGTGCCAGCAGCCCGGGACAGGGTAACAACGAGCAGTACTTC. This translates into CASSPGQGNNEQYF.